This T cell receptor (beta chain) stems from a study of T cell responses to AZD1222 COVID-19 vaccine. In the study overall: Pooling was applied to second doses at about 4 or about 12 weeks.

With respect to this clone: Its cognate antigen is unknown.

CDR1 is KGHDR, CDR2 SFDVKD, per germline. V lost 7 bases, J lost 5 bases, and 13 bases lay in between. The CDR3 covers 13 residues. Study-level points and caveats: Donors were chiefly white British, with a greater number of females, and clonal diversity was perhaps underestimated. Seropositive AZD1222 recipients at baseline numbered only five or six.

Libraries were prepared by immunoSEQ multiplex PCR; TCRdb keeps only in-frame clonotypes and omits some of them. Here the sample spans approximately 67,000 clones, roughly 90% being singletons. This chain joins TRBV24-1 and TRBJ1-1; possibly TRBD1 for D (6 bases). This clonotype was sampled from an adult in good health. The sample was peripheral blood, taken on day 0 of AZD1222 vaccination. The CDR3 sequence is CATRGGPGTEAFF. CDR3 nucleotides: TGTGCCACCAGGGGGGGGCCAGGGACTGAAGCTTTCTTT.